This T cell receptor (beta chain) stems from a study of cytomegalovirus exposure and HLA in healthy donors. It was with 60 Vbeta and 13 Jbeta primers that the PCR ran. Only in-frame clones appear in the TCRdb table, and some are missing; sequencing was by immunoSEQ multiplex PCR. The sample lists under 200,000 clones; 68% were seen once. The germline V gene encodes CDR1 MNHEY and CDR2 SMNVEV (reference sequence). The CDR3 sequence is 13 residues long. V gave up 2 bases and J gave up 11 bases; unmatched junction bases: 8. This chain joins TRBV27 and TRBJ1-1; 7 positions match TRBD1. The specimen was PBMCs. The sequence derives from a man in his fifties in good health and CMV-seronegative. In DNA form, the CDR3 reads TGTGCCAGCAGTTTAAGGGGCCAGGGGGAGGCTTTCTTT. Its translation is CASSLRGQGEAFF.